These 19 T cell receptor beta chains were sequenced from one sample in a study of blood T cell repertoires in COVID-19. Some clones are missing from TCRdb's copy, which holds only in-frame ones; the method was immunoSEQ multiplex PCR. Of some 300,000 clones detected, nearly 90% appear once; the ten largest clones hold roughly 1%. The material sequenced was peripheral blood. The source is a woman aged 35 to 49 with COVID-19, enrolled during active disease.

The genes are TRBV5-6 and TRBJ1-1; D ambiguous. This CDR3 is built from 17 residues. Germline CDR1 and CDR2: SGHDT and YYEEEE. The V and J ends lost 0 bases and 1 base respectively, with 16 bases between them. DNA of the CDR3: TGTGCCAGCAGCTTGGCCATGCTTATAGACTCGAACACTGAAGCTTTCTTT. Its translation is CASSLAMLIDSNTEAFF.

This clone was counted only a few times. This chain connects TRBV4-1 to TRBJ1-1; D remains unclear. V shed 6 bases and J shed 11 bases, with 19 bases lying between them. The CDR3 covers 13 residues. Germline V gene data show CDR1 as MGHRA and CDR2 as YSYEKL. CDR3 sequence (DNA): TGCGCCAGCAGTATCTTGGCTCAGGAAAGGGCTTTCTTT. Its translation is CASSILAQERAFF.

V gene TRBV9 combines with J gene TRBJ2-3, with no clear D. Trimming removed 0 bases at V and 2 bases at J, with 7 bases between. Germline CDR1 and CDR2: SGDLS and YYNGEE. This CDR3 is 14 amino acids long. CDR3 nucleotides: TGTGCCAGCAGCGTAGCTCCCTCCACAGATACGCAGTATTTT. It is translated as CASSVAPSTDTQYF.

The chain employs TRBV6-5 and TRBJ1-4; no definite D call. Trimming removed 6 bases at V and 4 bases at J, with 12 bases between. The CDR3 spans 14 residues. CDR1 and CDR2 from the germline V gene are MNHEY and SVGAGI. CDR3 loop: CASSVSRGNEKLFF. Written as DNA, the CDR3 is TGTGCCAGCAGCGTTTCCCGGGGTAATGAAAAACTGTTTTTT.

This chain links TRBV5-1 with TRBJ2-2; maybe TRBD2 (6 bases). With 4 bases removed from V and 4 bases from J, the gap between germline ends came to 8 bases. This CDR3 has 13 residues. The germline V gene encodes CDR1 SGHRS and CDR2 YFSETQ. The CDR3 here is CASSPGGTGELFF. The CDR3 DNA follows: TGCGCCAGCAGCCCCGGGGGCACCGGGGAGCTGTTTTTT.

The chain couples TRBV10-1 to TRBJ2-7, with 8 bases that match TRBD2. CDR3 length: 16 residues. Germline V gene lookup returns CDR1 WNHNN and CDR2 SYGVQD (reference sequence). After removal of 5 bases from V and 0 bases from J, the junction contained 9 bases not matched to a gene. CDR3 bases: TGCGCCAGCAGTTTACCCCGGGGGGGGAGCTCCTACGAGCAGTACTTC. This encodes CASSLPRGGSSYEQYF.

The CDR3 coding sequence is TGTGCCTGGAGAGTACTCGGCTCTGGAAACACCATATATTTT. This translates into CAWRVLGSGNTIYF. The rearrangement uses TRBV30 and TRBJ1-3; D is uncertain. Germline V gene lookup returns CDR1 GTSNPN and CDR2 SVGIG (reference sequence). Trimming shortened V by 3 bases and J by 0 bases, and 9 bases separated the two germline ends. The length of the CDR3 is 14 residues. Variable domain in full (rest from reference TRBV30 and TRBJ1-3): SQTIHQWPATLVQPVGSPLSLECTVEGTSNPNLYWYRQAAGRGLQLLFYSVGIGQISSEVPQNLSASRPQDRQFILSSKKLLLSDSGFYLCAWRVLGSGNTIYFGEGSWLTVV.

For the CDR3, the DNA is TGCAGCGCCAGAACGACTAGCGGCTACGAGCAGTACTTC. Encoded protein: CSARTTSGYEQYF. This chain connects TRBV29-1 to TRBJ2-7; TRBD2 matches at 9 bases. The trim removed 7 bases at V and 3 bases at J, leaving 7 bases unmatched. The CDR3 length is 13 residues. From germline, CDR1 is SQVTM and CDR2 ANQGSEA.

The V call is TRBV5-5, the J call TRBJ2-3; 9 nucleotides agree with TRBD1. Germline V gene data show CDR1 as SGHKS and CDR2 as YYEKEE (reference sequence). V was pared by 4 bases and J by 7 bases, with 10 bases of the junction left unmatched. The CDR3 runs to 15 residues. The CDR3 DNA sequence: TGTGCCAGCAGCCCGCCGGGACAGGGTAGAAATACGCAGTATTTT. This gives the protein CASSPPGQGRNTQYF.

DNA of the CDR3: TGTGCCAGCAGTCCCGCTGCCGCGCGGGGGGAACATTCACCCCTCCACTTT. Translated: CASSPAAARGEHSPLHF. V gene TRBV28 combines with J gene TRBJ1-6; a weak D match, TRBD1 (5 bases). Trimming pared 5 bases from V and 8 bases from J, leaving 22 bases between. Germline V CDR1 and CDR2: MDHEN, SYDVKM. The CDR3 consists of 17 residues.

The chain joins TRBV5-4 to TRBJ1-2, with D perhaps matching TRBD1 (5 bases). CDR1 is SGHNT and CDR2 is YYREEE in the germline V gene (reference sequence). The V and J ends lost 4 bases and 3 bases respectively, with 10 bases between them. This CDR3 has 13 residues. The CDR3 coding sequence is TGTGCCAGCAGCCGCGGGACGGACTATGGCTACACCTTC. This codes for CASSRGTDYGYTF.

The chain combines TRBV15 with TRBJ1-5, with a tentative D call TRBD1 (5 bases). V lost 5 bases, J lost 9 bases, and 23 bases lay in between. CDR3 size: 16 residues. Germline V gene lookup returns CDR1 LNHNV and CDR2 YYDKDF (reference sequence). This CDR3 reads CATSWGPGGPQGPQHF. CDR3 coding DNA: TGTGCCACCAGCTGGGGACCGGGGGGTCCCCAAGGGCCCCAGCATTTT.

V and J are TRBV5-1 and TRBJ2-3, with 9 positions matching TRBD2. CDR1 is SGHRS and CDR2 is YFSETQ in the germline V gene. Germline trimming cut 4 bases from V and 0 bases from J; bases unmatched to any gene: 6. The CDR3 extends over 16 amino acids. The CDR3: CASSLGAGGSTDTQYF. DNA of the CDR3: TGCGCCAGCAGCCTGGGAGCGGGGGGAAGCACAGATACGCAGTATTTT.

This sequence joins TRBV20-1 and TRBJ1-1, with D unresolved. Germline values: CDR1 DFQATT, CDR2 SNEGSKA (reference sequence). V was cut by 7 bases and J by 11 bases, with 8 bases left in between. The CDR3 is 8 residues long. CDR3 DNA sequence: TGCAGTGATCCTCGGGCTTTCTTT. This translates into CSDPRAFF.

The chain carries TRBV28 and TRBJ1-2; D ambiguous. This CDR3 has 12 amino acids. Germline values: CDR1 MDHEN, CDR2 SYDVKM. With 10 bases removed from V and 4 bases from J, the gap between germline ends came to 13 bases. CDR3 nucleotide sequence: TGTGCCACAAAGAACCGGTCCTATGGCTACACCTTC. It yields the protein CATKNRSYGYTF.

V usage is TRBV27 and J usage is TRBJ2-6; 9 nucleotides line up with TRBD1. V was pared by 6 bases and J by 1 base, with 4 bases of the junction left unmatched. CDR1 is MNHEY and CDR2 is SMNVEV in the germline V gene (reference sequence). The CDR3 sequence is 16 residues long. CDR3 in DNA: TGTGCCAGCAGATCGACAGGGGGTTCTGGGGCCAACGTCCTGACTTTC. Its protein product is CASRSTGGSGANVLTF.

The V and J genes are TRBV5-1 and TRBJ1-2, with D possibly TRBD1 on 6 matching bases. CDR3 size: 13 residues. The V end was cut by 4 bases, the J end by 5 bases, with 12 bases between. CDR1 is SGHRS, CDR2 YFSETQ, per germline. This chain's CDR3 is CASSGTHMYGYTF. CDR3 DNA: TGCGCCAGCAGCGGGACACACATGTATGGCTACACCTTC.

The V call is TRBV6-6, the J call TRBJ1-2; 8 nucleotides match TRBD1. The CDR3 covers 14 residues. Germline V gives CDR1 MNHNY, CDR2 SVGAGI (reference sequence). V lost 2 bases and J lost 5; bases outside the gene matches: 4. CDR3 sequence reads: CASSYLDRVYGYTF. CDR3 nucleotides: TGTGCCAGCAGTTACCTGGACAGGGTTTATGGCTACACCTTC.

This chain uses TRBV10-3 with TRBJ1-2; TRBD1 matches at 12 bases. Unmatched junction bases numbered 5, after V lost 5 bases and J lost 7 bases. Germline V gene data show CDR1 as ENHRY and CDR2 as SYGVKD. The CDR3 has 14 residues. The CDR3 region is CAISRGQGAAGYTF. The CDR3 bases are TGTGCCATCAGTAGGGGACAGGGGGCTGCTGGCTACACCTTC.